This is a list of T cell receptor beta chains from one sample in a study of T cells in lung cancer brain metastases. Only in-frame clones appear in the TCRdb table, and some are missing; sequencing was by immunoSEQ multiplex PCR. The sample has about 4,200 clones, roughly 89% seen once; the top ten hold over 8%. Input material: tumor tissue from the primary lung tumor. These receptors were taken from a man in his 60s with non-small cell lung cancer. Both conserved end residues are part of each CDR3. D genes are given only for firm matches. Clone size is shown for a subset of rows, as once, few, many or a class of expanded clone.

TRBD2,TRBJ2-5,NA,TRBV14,CASSLLGGQETQYF
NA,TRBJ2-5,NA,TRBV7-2,CASSLAGALGETQYF
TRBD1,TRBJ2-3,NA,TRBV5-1,CASSSDRASTDTQYF
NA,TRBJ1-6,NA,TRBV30,CAWSDGKTPLHF
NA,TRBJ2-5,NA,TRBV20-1,CSALGETQYF
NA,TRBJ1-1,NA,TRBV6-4,CASSDDMNTEAFF
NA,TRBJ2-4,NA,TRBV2,CASTAGSDKNIQYF
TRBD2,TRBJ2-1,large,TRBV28,CASSLLTSGSSYNEQFF
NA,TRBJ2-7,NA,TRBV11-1,CASSWGEGLSYEQYF
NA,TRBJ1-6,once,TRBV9,CASTRETNSPLHF
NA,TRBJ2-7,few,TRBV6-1,CATKLGYEQQYF
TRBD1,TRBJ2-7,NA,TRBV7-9,CASSLGLRDRGDEQYF
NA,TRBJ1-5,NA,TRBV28,CASTKGSGKSNQPQHF
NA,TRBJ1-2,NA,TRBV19,CASSIGGGSRVAF
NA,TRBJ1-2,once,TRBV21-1,CASSLPLPSTYGYTF
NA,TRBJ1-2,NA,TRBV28,CVSSPLIDANYGYTF
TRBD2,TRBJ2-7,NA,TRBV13,CASSPQRGGPYEQYF
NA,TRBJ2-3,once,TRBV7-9,CASSLGQPGDTQYF
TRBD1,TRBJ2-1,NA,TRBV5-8,CASSSGRDRGLSEQFF
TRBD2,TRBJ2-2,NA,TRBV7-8,CASSYRGSGITGELFF
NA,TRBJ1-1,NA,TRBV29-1,CSARTGNTEAFF